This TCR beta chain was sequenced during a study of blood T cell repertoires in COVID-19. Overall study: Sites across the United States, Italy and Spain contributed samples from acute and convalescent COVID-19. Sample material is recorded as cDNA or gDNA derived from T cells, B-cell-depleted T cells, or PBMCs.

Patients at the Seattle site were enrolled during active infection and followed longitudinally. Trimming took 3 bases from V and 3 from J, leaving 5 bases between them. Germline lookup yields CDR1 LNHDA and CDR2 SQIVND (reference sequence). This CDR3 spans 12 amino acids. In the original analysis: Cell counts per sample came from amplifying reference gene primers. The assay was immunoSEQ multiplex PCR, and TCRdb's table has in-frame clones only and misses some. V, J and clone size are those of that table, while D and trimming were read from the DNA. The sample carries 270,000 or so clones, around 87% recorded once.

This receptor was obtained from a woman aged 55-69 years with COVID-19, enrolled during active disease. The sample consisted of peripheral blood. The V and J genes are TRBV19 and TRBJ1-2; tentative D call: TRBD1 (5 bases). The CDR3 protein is CASSMGHYGYTF. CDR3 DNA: TGTGCCAGTAGTATGGGGCACTATGGCTACACCTTC. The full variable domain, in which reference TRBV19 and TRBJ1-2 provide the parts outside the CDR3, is DGGITQSPKYLFRKEGQNVTLSCEQNLNHDAMYWYRQDPGQGLRLIYYSQIVNDFQKGDIAEGYSVSREKKESFPLTVTSAQKNPTAFYLCASSMGHYGYTFGSGTRLTVV.